Here is one TCR beta chain with its context. The data derive from a study of control samples from healthy donors and cancer patients. Data came from immunoSEQ multiplex PCR; TCRdb stores just in-frame clones and leaves some out. Found here are around 83,000 clones, under 95% of them singletons; the top ten hold 0.95% to 1.5%. Germline CDR1 and CDR2: LNHDA and SQIVND (reference sequence). The CDR3 sequence is 14 residues long. Deletions cut 2 bases from V and 8 bases from J, with 13 bases between. V is TRBV19 and J is TRBJ1-5; D is unclear. The specimen sequenced was PBMCs. This TCR was recovered from a middle-aged woman with lung cancer. CDR3 coding DNA: TGTGCCAGTAGTATAAGCCCCGGCCAAGAGCCCCAGCATTTT. It is translated as CASSISPGQEPQHF.